One sample yielded the 12 T cell receptor beta chains listed below, sequenced in a study of T cells in Graves' hyperthyroidism and ophthalmopathy. Regions amplified from RNA transcripts were the TCR beta CDR3 regions. HTBI primers were used for first-round RT-PCR of the TCR CDR3. One entry per CDR3 protein results from TCRdb running MiXCR on the multiplex PCR reads. The sample lists hundreds of thousands of distinct CDR3 sequences, roughly a fifth occurring once. The sequenced sample was blood. The receptors derive from a man between 45 and 60 years old with Graves' ophthalmopathy.

This clonotype has more than one count but fewer than ten. Written as DNA, the CDR3 is TGTGCTAGTGGCGTGGGGGGTGGGCTAACGAACACCGGGGAGCTGTTTTTT. This translates into CASGVGGGLTNTGELFF. The rearrangement joins TRBV12-5 to TRBJ2-2; perhaps TRBD2 as D (6 bases). CDR3 length equals 17 residues. Trimming removed 6 bases from V and 0 bases from J, with 17 bases in between. From germline, CDR1 is LGHNT and CDR2 FRNRAP.

This clonotype was recorded many times. The chain recombines TRBV10-3 with TRBJ1-1, with a weak D call TRBD1 (6 bases). Trimming stripped 8 bases from V and 0 bases from J, with 7 bases between. In germline, CDR1 is ENHRY, CDR2 SYGVKD. The CDR3 sequence is 12 residues long. The CDR3, as DNA: TGTGCCATCCAGGGGTTGAACACTGAAGCTTTCTTT. Its translation: CAIQGLNTEAFF.

At least ten counts were recorded for this clonotype. The J gene is TRBJ2-3, the V gene TRBV20-1; D possibly matches TRBD1 or TRBD2 (5 bases each). The V end was cut by 0 bases, the J end by 1 base, with 11 bases between. From germline, CDR1 is DFQATT and CDR2 SNEGSKA (reference sequence). This CDR3 region has 15 residues. The CDR3 region is CSARDGTEGTDTQYF. The CDR3 nucleotides read TGCAGTGCTAGAGATGGGACGGAAGGCACAGATACGCAGTATTTT.

This chain joins TRBV10-2 and TRBJ1-6, with 7 bases identical to TRBD1. The CDR3 spans 14 residues. Germline V lookup: CDR1 WSHSY, CDR2 SAAADI. V was clipped by 5 bases and J by 6 bases; unmatched bases: 4. CDR3 residues: CASSMGQFNSPLHF. The CDR3 region has the DNA TGCGCCAGCAGTATGGGACAGTTTAATTCACCCCTCCACTTT.

This clonotype was seen repeatedly, ten times or more. This chain connects TRBV12-3 or TRBV12-4 to TRBJ2-5, with a possible D match to TRBD1 (6 bases). Trimming took off 5 bases at V and 0 bases at J, with 10 bases between the two ends. The CDR3 consists of 14 residues. In nucleotides, the CDR3 is TGTGCCAGCAGTCTGGACAGATACCAAGAGACCCAGTACTTC. This encodes CASSLDRYQETQYF.

The sample holds many counts of this clonotype. The chain couples TRBV2 to TRBJ1-5; possible D gene TRBD1, 6 bases. The CDR3 totals 16 residues. Germline V gene lookup returns CDR1 SNHLY and CDR2 FYNNEI. V was trimmed by 0 bases and J by 2 bases, leaving 11 bases between them. CDR3 amino acids: CASSEARGPGNQPQHF. The CDR3 DNA sequence: TGTGCCAGCAGTGAAGCACGGGGGCCGGGCAATCAGCCCCAGCATTTT.

In its sample, this clonotype was seen many times. J is TRBJ2-7 and V is TRBV6-6, with D uncertain. Germline V gene data show CDR1 as MNHNY and CDR2 as SVGAGI (reference sequence). The V gene lost 2 bases and the J gene lost 0 bases, with 11 bases spanning the gap. This CDR3 has 15 residues. The CDR3 nucleotides are TGTGCCAGCAGTTACGATGGAAGTAGCTCCTACGAGCAGTACTTC. Translation gives CASSYDGSSSYEQYF.

At least ten counts were recorded for this clonotype. The CDR3 nucleotides read TGCGCCAGCAGGGATGGGGCCGCCTACGAGCAGTACTTC. It is translated as CASRDGAAYEQYF. The V and J genes are TRBV5-1 and TRBJ2-7; possibly TRBD1 for D (5 bases). The germline CDR1 and CDR2 sequences are SGHRS and YFSETQ. Deletions cut 5 bases from V and 2 bases from J, with 11 bases between. This CDR3 is built from 13 residues.

This clonotype was detected many times. CDR3 DNA: TGTGCCAGCAGCCAAGACGGGGTGAAGGGGGAGACCCAGTACTTC. It encodes CASSQDGVKGETQYF. V is TRBV7-9 and J is TRBJ2-5; D tentatively reads TRBD1 or TRBD2 (5 bases each). V was clipped by 5 bases and J by 5 bases, with 18 bases between them. The V gene's germline CDR1 is SEHNR and CDR2 FQNEAQ (reference sequence). The CDR3 length is 15 residues.

This clonotype was recorded many times. The chain recombines TRBV5-4 with TRBJ2-1; 8 bases map to TRBD2. CDR3 length equals 16 residues. Germline CDR1 is SGHNT and CDR2 is YYREEE (reference sequence). V lost 0 bases, J lost 1 base, and 3 bases stayed unmatched. The CDR3 here is CASSLGGLASYNEQFF. The CDR3 DNA sequence: TGTGCCAGCAGCTTGGGAGGACTAGCTTCCTACAATGAGCAGTTCTTC.

This clonotype was seen at least ten times. The chain has TRBV3-1 and TRBJ1-2, with D possibly matching TRBD1 (6 bases). Germline V gene data show CDR1 as LGHDT and CDR2 as YNNKEL (reference sequence). The germline V and J ends were trimmed by 2 bases and 7 bases, with 11 bases remaining between them. The CDR3 contains 13 residues. The CDR3 is CASSQQGSGGYTF. The CDR3 bases are TGTGCCAGCAGCCAACAGGGGTCTGGTGGCTACACCTTC.

On this clonotype: This may arise from a read error, as a much more abundant clone is one base away. The chain joins TRBV28 to TRBJ2-5, with a weak D call TRBD1 (5 bases). Germline CDR1 reads MDHEN; CDR2 reads SYDVKM. This CDR3 has 14 amino acids. DNA for the CDR3: TGTGCCAGCAGTAACGACGGACACCAAGGGACCCAGTACTTC. Its translation is CASSNDGHQGTQYF.